This T cell receptor (beta chain) was found in a study of blood T cell repertoires in COVID-19. Study in general: Researchers got acute and convalescent COVID-19 samples from the United States, Italy and Spain. Sample material is recorded as cDNA or gDNA derived from T cells, B-cell-depleted T cells, or PBMCs.

Per the original data handling: Amplified reference gene primers provided the basis for estimating nucleated cell counts. Generated by immunoSEQ multiplex PCR, the TCRdb table keeps only in-frame clones and is missing some. That table is the source of V, J and clone size, and D and trimming were worked out from the DNA. The sample yields about 330,000 clones, around 82% seen once. Germline V gene lookup returns CDR1 LNHDA and CDR2 SQIVND (reference sequence). The CDR3 runs to 14 residues. Trimming took 11 bases from V and 5 from J; bases not matched to a gene: 12. Source material: peripheral blood. The receptor was isolated from a woman aged 50 to 65 with acute or convalescent COVID-19. The genes are TRBV19 and TRBJ1-5; 7 bases are a match to TRBD1. CDR3 bases: TGTGCCGCAAACAGGGGCGGGAGGGATCAGCCCCAGCATTTT. Its translation: CAANRGGRDQPQHF. Looking up the rest from reference TRBV19 and TRBJ1-5 gives the full variable domain: DGGITQSPKYLFRKEGQNVTLSCEQNLNHDAMYWYRQDPGQGLRLIYYSQIVNDFQKGDIAEGYSVSREKKESFPLTVTSAQKNPTAFYLCAANRGGRDQPQHFGDGTRLSIL.